This T cell receptor (beta chain) was sequenced for a study of blood T cell repertoires in COVID-19. Study context: Both acute and convalescent COVID-19 samples were obtained from the United States, Italy and Spain. The cDNA or gDNA used as material had been derived from T cells, B-cell-depleted T cells, or PBMCs.

V shed 3 bases and J 2 bases; nucleotides not matched to a gene: 8. This CDR3 comprises 15 residues. Germline CDR1 reads SGDLS; CDR2 reads YYNGEE. In the original analysis: It was from reference gene primer amplification that nucleated cell counts were estimated. Only in-frame clones appear in the TCRdb table, and some are missing; sequencing was by immunoSEQ multiplex PCR. V and J calls and clone size follow that table, whereas D and trimming were derived from the DNA. The repertoire holds 220,000 or so clones, with approximately 91% as singletons. This TCR came from a man between 60 and 75 years old who had recovered from COVID-19. The sample consisted of peripheral blood. The chain links TRBV9 to TRBJ2-7, with 7 bases matching TRBD1. In nucleotides, the CDR3 is TGTGCCAGCAGCGGCTACGACAGGGTTCCCTACGAGCAGTACTTC. Translation gives CASSGYDRVPYEQYF. The complete variable domain, with remaining parts taken from reference TRBV9 and TRBJ2-7, reads DSGVTQTPKHLITATGQRVTLRCSPRSGDLSVYWYQQSLDQGLQFLIQYYNGEERAKGNILERFSAQQFPDLHSELNLSSLELGDSALYFCASSGYDRVPYEQYFGPGTRLTVT.